The 10 T cell receptor beta chains below were found in one sample sequenced in a study of T cell responses to AZD1222 COVID-19 vaccine. Produced via immunoSEQ multiplex PCR; TCRdb's table is partial and in-frame only. The sample includes about 120,000 clones, approximately 90% seen only once; the top ten take over 12%. The starting material was peripheral blood, obtained 28 days after the second AZD1222 dose. Receptors originate from an adult who received the AZD1222 COVID-19 vaccine.

J is TRBJ1-1 and V is TRBV7-3; D not certain. V lost 5 bases and J 0 bases, leaving 10 bases between the germline ends. Germline V gene sequence: CDR1 SGHTA, CDR2 FQGTGA. This CDR3 spans 14 amino acids. The CDR3 reads CASSPNGLNTEAFF. For the CDR3, the DNA is TGTGCCAGCAGCCCAAACGGGTTGAACACTGAAGCTTTCTTT.

The chain employs TRBV12-5 and TRBJ1-5; 8 bases line up with TRBD1. J was trimmed by 6 bases and V by 0 bases; bases with no gene match: 7. Germline CDR1 LGHNT, CDR2 FRNRAP. There are 16 residues in the CDR3. The CDR3 loop is CASGLVLGQGGQPQHF. The CDR3 nucleotides are TGTGCTAGTGGTTTGGTACTTGGACAGGGAGGTCAGCCCCAGCATTTT.

The chain combines TRBV15 with TRBJ2-1; TRBD2 agrees at 7 bases. V lost 0 bases, J lost 5 bases, and 10 bases stayed unmatched. The CDR3 covers 17 residues. The germline V gene has CDR1 LNHNV and CDR2 YYDKDF (reference sequence). CDR3: CATSRDRGGSMDNEQFF. CDR3 nucleotide sequence: TGTGCCACCAGCAGAGATCGTGGCGGGAGTATGGACAATGAGCAGTTCTTC.

The J gene is TRBJ1-1, the V gene TRBV19; D is unresolved. The germline gives CDR1 LNHDA, CDR2 SQIVND (reference sequence). V gave up 1 base and J gave up 4 bases, with 13 bases separating them. The CDR3 has 15 residues. CDR3 sequence (DNA): TGTGCCAGTAGTATAGGCTATTTAGGCGTCACTGAAGCTTTCTTT. Translated, it gives CASSIGYLGVTEAFF.

The genes are TRBV7-6 and TRBJ1-2, with TRBD1 matching 11 bases. The CDR3 sequence is 15 residues long. Germline CDR1 reads SGHVS; CDR2 reads FNYEAQ. The ends lost 5 bases at V and 8 bases at J; junction bases unmatched: 10. The DNA for the CDR3 is TGTGCCAGCAGCCGCTGGACAGGGGGCCGGGAAGGCTACACCTTC. Translated, it gives CASSRWTGGREGYTF.

The gene calls are TRBV21-1 and TRBJ1-5; the listed D gene, TRBD1, was not tested against the DNA. TRBV21-1 constitutes a pseudogene. The CDR3 contains 16 residues. Here the CDR3 DNA reads TGTGCCAGCAGCAAACGCCCCGGGACAGGGAATCAGCCCCAGCATTTT. This gives the protein CASSKRPGTGNQPQHF.

This clone was found a few times. The chain employs TRBV24-1 and TRBJ1-2; the match to TRBD1 covers 7 bases. The V and J ends lost 3 bases and 7 bases, in that order; junction bases with no gene match: 10. Germline loops: CDR1 KGHDR, CDR2 SFDVKD. The CDR3 covers 15 residues. For the CDR3, the DNA is TGTGCCACCAGTGATACCCGGACAGGCGGGCTTGGCTACACCTTC. Protein sequence: CATSDTRTGGLGYTF.

The chain combines TRBV28 with TRBJ1-2; D might be TRBD1 (5 bases). The germline V gene has CDR1 MDHEN and CDR2 SYDVKM. The CDR3 length is 16 residues. Trimming took 3 bases from V and 3 from J, leaving 17 bases between them. In DNA form, the CDR3 reads TGTGCCAGCAGTTTTTCAGGACGGGCGGGGCACTATGGCTACACCTTC. It is translated as CASSFSGRAGHYGYTF.

The gene calls are TRBV7-9 and TRBJ2-2; D may be TRBD1 or TRBD2 (5 bases each). This CDR3 spans 15 amino acids. Germline CDR1 and CDR2: SEHNR and FQNEAQ (reference sequence). The V gene lost 3 bases and the J gene lost 4 bases, with 12 bases spanning the gap. CDR3 protein: CASSLPGPTTGELFF. As DNA, the CDR3 is TGTGCCAGCAGCTTGCCGGGACCAACCACCGGGGAGCTGTTTTTT.

The V call is TRBV10-2, the J call TRBJ2-2; TRBD2 aligns across 9 bases. The CDR3 covers 14 residues. Germline CDR1 reads WSHSY; CDR2 reads SAAADI. The ends lost 8 bases at V and 4 bases at J; junction bases unmatched: 5. Here the CDR3 reads CASRGRAGTGELFF. The CDR3, as DNA: TGCGCCAGCCGCGGGAGGGCCGGCACCGGGGAGCTGTTTTTT.